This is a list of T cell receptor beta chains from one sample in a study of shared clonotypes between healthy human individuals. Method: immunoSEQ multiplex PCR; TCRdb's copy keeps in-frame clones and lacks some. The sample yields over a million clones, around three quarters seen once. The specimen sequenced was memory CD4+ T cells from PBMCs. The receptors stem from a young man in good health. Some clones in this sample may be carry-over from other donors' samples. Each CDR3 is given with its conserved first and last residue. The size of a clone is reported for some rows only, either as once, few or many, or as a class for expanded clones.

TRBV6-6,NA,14,CASSYSKQGQTQYF
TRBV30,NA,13,CAWSVRGGSPLHF
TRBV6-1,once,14,CATCAGASYNEQFF
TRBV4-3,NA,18,CASSQDFRGSGWQETQYF
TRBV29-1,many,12,CSAGPQAYEQYF
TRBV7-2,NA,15,CASSLAWGAGQPQHF
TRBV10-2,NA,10,CASKNAEAFF
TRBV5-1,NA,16,CASSLGASVVKNIQYF
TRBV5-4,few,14,CASSLGGTGDGYTF
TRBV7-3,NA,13,CASSNQGNQPQHF
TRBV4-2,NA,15,CASSQEAAASYEQYF
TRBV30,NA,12,CAWSVGGYEQYF
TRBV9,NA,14,CASSVRALQETQYF
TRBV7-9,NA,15,CASIFRGTGSPEAFF
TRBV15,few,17,CATSRADSYRDREKLFF
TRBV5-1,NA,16,CASSLVPGGGNYGYTF